This T cell receptor (beta chain) was profiled in a study of technical replicates of blood from several donors. Measured with immunoSEQ multiplex PCR; TCRdb has only the in-frame clones, and not every one. The sample shows roughly 80,000 clones, 70% to 90% of them seen only once. This CDR3 spans 14 amino acids. Germline values: CDR1 SGHNT, CDR2 YENEEA. Trimming stripped 2 bases from V and 6 bases from J, with 11 bases between. This sequence joins TRBV11-3 and TRBJ1-5, with TRBD1 as a possible D gene (6 bases). Sequenced sample: T cells isolated from PBMCs. This TCR was recovered from a human donor in good health. Here the CDR3 reads CASSLNIRGQPQHF. The CDR3 DNA reads as TGTGCCAGCAGCTTAAACATCAGGGGTCAGCCCCAGCATTTT.